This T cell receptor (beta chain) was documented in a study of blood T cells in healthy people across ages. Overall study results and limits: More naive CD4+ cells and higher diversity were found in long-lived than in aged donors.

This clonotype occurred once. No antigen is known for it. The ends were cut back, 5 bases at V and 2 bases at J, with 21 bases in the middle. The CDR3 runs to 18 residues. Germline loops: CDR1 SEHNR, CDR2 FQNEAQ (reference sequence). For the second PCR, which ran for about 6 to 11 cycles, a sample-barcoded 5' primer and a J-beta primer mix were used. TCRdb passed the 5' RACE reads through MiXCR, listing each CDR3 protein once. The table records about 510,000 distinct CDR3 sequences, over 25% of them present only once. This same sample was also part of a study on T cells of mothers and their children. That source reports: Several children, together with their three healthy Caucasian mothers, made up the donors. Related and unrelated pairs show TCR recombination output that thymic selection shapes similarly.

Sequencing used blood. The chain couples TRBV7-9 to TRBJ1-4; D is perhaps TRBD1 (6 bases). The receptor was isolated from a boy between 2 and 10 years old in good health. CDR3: CASSPRIGGLGTNEKLFF. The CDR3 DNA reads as TGTGCCAGCAGCCCACGAATCGGGGGGCTCGGGACTAATGAAAAACTGTTTTTT. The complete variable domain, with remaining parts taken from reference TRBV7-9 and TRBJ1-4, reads DTGVSQNPRHKITKRGQNVTFRCDPISEHNRLYWYRQTLGQGPEFLTYFQNEAQLEKSRLLSDRFSAERPKGSFSTLEIQRTEQGDSAMYLCASSPRIGGLGTNEKLFFGSGTQLSVL.